The 30 T cell receptor beta chains below all came from one sample that was sequenced in a study of T cells in women clearing cervical HPV infection. Measured with immunoSEQ multiplex PCR; TCRdb has only the in-frame clones, and not every one. Reported are 34,000 or so clones; the ten largest clones contain more than 4%. The sample taken for sequencing was blood buffy coat. The receptors were gathered from a woman aged 18-70 years with a cervical HPV16 infection that either progressed to CIN3+ or cleared (not recorded which).

Notes on this clone: The CDR3 end is not reached by the read, which stops 3 residues before it; the germline J gene fills it in. This chain connects TRBV19 to TRBJ2-3; 9 positions match TRBD2. The germline V gene has CDR1 LNHDA and CDR2 SQIVND (reference sequence). This CDR3 is 16 amino acids long. After removal of 1 base from V and 2 bases from J, the junction contained 4 bases not matched to a gene. The part of the CDR3 DNA that was read is TGTGCCAGTAGTATAGTGAGCGGGAGGAACACAGATACG. Protein: CASSIVSGRNTDT. The whole CDR3 sequence reads CASSIVSGRNTDTQYF.

A remark on this clone: The sequence runs out 3 residues before the end of the CDR3; the remainder is reconstructed from the germline J gene. The gene calls are TRBV19 and TRBJ1-4; 7 bases fit TRBD1. The CDR3 is 15 amino acids. CDR1 LNHDA and CDR2 SQIVND come from the germline V gene (reference sequence). The CDR3 loop reads CASSLTGVGANVLFF. The CDR3 bases that were read are TGTGCCAGTAGCCTAACAGGGGTTGGGGCCAACGTA.

Comment on this clone: The read terminates 3 residues ahead of where the CDR3 ends, so the germline J gene completes it. The gene calls are TRBV9 and TRBJ2-2; D may be TRBD1 (6 bases). The CDR3 has 13 amino acids. Per the germline V gene, CDR1 is SGDLS and CDR2 is YYNGEE. Trimming shortened V by 4 bases and J by 6 bases, and 10 bases separated the two germline ends. The DNA read from the CDR3 is TGTGCCAGCAGCTCCGAGGGGGCCGGGGAG. Protein sequence: CASSSEGAGE. The CDR3, in full, reads CASSSEGAGELFF.

Remarks on this clone: Sequencing ends 3 residues short of the CDR3 end; the germline J gene provides the rest. This rearrangement joins TRBV7-2 to TRBJ2-7, with D possibly matching TRBD2 (6 bases). V was shortened by 5 bases and J by 3 bases, with 14 bases between the two germline ends. Per germline, CDR1 SGHTA and CDR2 FQGNSA. This CDR3 is 14 amino acids long. CDR3 DNA, as far as it was read: TGTGCCAGCAGCCGCCGGCGGGGAGGCTACGAG. Its translation: CASSRRRGGYE. The full CDR3 sequence reads CASSRRRGGYEQYF. Filled out from reference TRBV7-2 and TRBJ2-7, the complete variable domain reads GAGVSQSPSNKVTEKGKDVELRCDPISGHTALYWYRQSLGQGLEFLIYFQGNSAPDKSGLPSDRFSAERTGGSVSTLTIQRTQQEDSAVYLCASSRRRGGYEQYFGPGTRLTVT.

Regarding this clone: From the germline J gene comes the end of the CDR3, since the read stops 3 residues before it. The chain has TRBV19 and TRBJ1-2, with 8 bases aligning to TRBD1. This CDR3 spans 16 amino acids. The germline V gene encodes CDR1 LNHDA and CDR2 SQIVND (reference sequence). The CDR3: CASSDLRTGTSYDYTF. The sequenced CDR3 bases are TGTGCCAGTAGTGACCTGAGGACAGGGACCTCCTACGAC.

With regard to this clone: The read halts 3 residues ahead of the CDR3 end, with the missing end drawn from the germline J gene. V is TRBV29-1 and J is TRBJ2-3; a weak D match, TRBD2 (7 bases). The CDR3 is 16 residues long. The germline gives CDR1 SQVTM, CDR2 ANQGSEA. With 2 bases removed from V and 4 bases from J, the gap between germline ends came to 19 bases. This chain's CDR3 is CSVENPWGGRADTQYF. The part of the CDR3 DNA that was read is TGCAGCGTTGAAAACCCGTGGGGGGGCCGGGCAGATACG.

Regarding this clone: The read comes to an end 3 residues before the CDR3 does, leaving the germline J gene to fill in the end. The J gene is TRBJ2-1, the V gene TRBV30; D is possibly TRBD1 (5 bases). Trimming took off 3 bases at V and 3 bases at J, with 15 bases between the two ends. CDR1 and CDR2 from the germline V gene are GTSNPN and SVGIG (reference sequence). CDR3 length equals 15 residues. The CDR3 reads CAWSLPKGFYNEQFF. Partial CDR3 DNA: TGTGCCTGGAGCCTTCCAAAGGGGTTCTACAATGAG.

As regards this clone: The CDR3 extends 3 residues past the end of the read, so its final part is completed from the germline J gene. The V and J genes are TRBV12-3 or TRBV12-4 and TRBJ2-3, with D tentatively TRBD2 (6 bases). The V gene lost 6 bases and the J gene lost 8 bases, with 9 bases spanning the gap. The CDR3 totals 11 residues. CDR3 sequence: CASSPGGTQYF. The covered CDR3 bases are TGTGCCAGCAGCCCCGGGGGTACG.

Worth noting for this clone: The missing CDR3 end, 3 residues past where the read stops, is filled in from the germline J gene. The chain combines TRBV11-2 with TRBJ1-1; 7 positions match TRBD1. Losses at the gene ends were 4 bases for V and 6 bases for J; bases not matched to a gene: 8. CDR1 SGHAT and CDR2 FQNNGV come from the germline V gene. CDR3 length equals 14 residues. CDR3 sequence: CASSSNRGRAEAFF. CDR3 bases read: TGTGCCAGCAGCTCAAACAGGGGAAGGGCTGAA.

With regard to this clone: The CDR3 end is not reached by the read, which stops 3 residues before it; the germline J gene fills it in. This chain connects TRBV29-1 to TRBJ1-3; unclear D gene. CDR1 SQVTM and CDR2 ANQGSEA come from the germline V gene. V was clipped by 7 bases and J by 2 bases, with 12 bases between them. This CDR3 is 13 amino acids long. The CDR3 DNA, read in part, is TGCAGCGGTCGGTTGGCGGCTGGAAACACC. Amino acid sequence: CSGRLAAGNT. The full CDR3 reads CSGRLAAGNTIYF. Full variable domain (outside the CDR3, taken from reference TRBV29-1 and TRBJ1-3): SAVISQKPSRDICQRGTSLTIQCQVDSQVTMMFWYRQQPGQSLTLIATANQGSEATYESGFVIDKFPISRPNLTFSTLTVSNMSPEDSSIYLCSGRLAAGNTIYFGEGSWLTVV.

Of note for this clone: The missing CDR3 end, 3 residues past where the read stops, is filled in from the germline J gene. This chain uses TRBV2 with TRBJ1-2; maybe TRBD1 (5 bases). Trimming cost V 1 base and J 7 bases, with 10 bases left between them. The CDR3 consists of 13 residues. CDR1 is SNHLY and CDR2 is FYNNEI in the germline V gene. CDR3 bases read: TGTGCCAGCAGTGAAGTCCAGGGTGGTGGC. Translated: CASSEVQGGG. The complete CDR3 protein is CASSEVQGGGYTF.

CDR3 in amino acids: CAWTPDRVHDYTF. CDR3 DNA (partial): TGTGCCTGGACCCCCGACAGGGTCCACGAC. V and J are TRBV30 and TRBJ1-2; 7 bases are a match to TRBD1. Sequencing ends 3 residues short of the CDR3 end; the germline J gene provides the rest. The CDR3 length is 13 residues. CDR1 GTSNPN and CDR2 SVGIG come from the germline V gene (reference sequence).

On this clone: With the read ending 3 residues before the CDR3 end, the germline J gene is used to fill in that end. The rearrangement joins TRBV18 to TRBJ2-3, with TRBD2 matching over 9 bases. The germline gives CDR1 KGHSH, CDR2 LQKENI. This CDR3 has 15 residues. The DNA read from the CDR3 is TGTGCCAGCTCACCCATAGCGGGAGTAGGGGAGACG. It encodes CASSPIAGVGET. The CDR3 as a whole reads CASSPIAGVGETQYF.

As to this clone: The read finishes 3 residues shy of the CDR3 end, and the germline J gene is used to complete it. The chain combines TRBV20-1 with TRBJ2-1; 8 bases are a match to TRBD2. V gave up 0 bases and J gave up 5 bases; unmatched junction bases: 6. The CDR3 is 15 residues long. CDR1 is DFQATT and CDR2 is SNEGSKA in the germline V gene (reference sequence). The part of the CDR3 DNA that was read is TGCAGTGCTAGAGATGGGCGGGAGGTCAACAATGAG. It is translated as CSARDGREVNNE. The complete CDR3 sequence is CSARDGREVNNEQFF.

This chain's CDR3 is CATRGRAWGDTQYF. Incomplete CDR3 DNA: TGTGCCACCCGCGGGAGGGCCTGGGGAGATACG. This chain links TRBV24-1 with TRBJ2-3; TRBD2 aligns across 9 bases. With the read ending 3 residues before the CDR3 end, the germline J gene is used to fill in that end. Germline V lookup: CDR1 KGHDR, CDR2 SFDVKD. CDR3 length: 14 amino acids. Losses at the gene ends were 9 bases for V and 5 bases for J; bases not matched to a gene: 8.

As to this clone: The read finishes 3 residues shy of the CDR3 end, and the germline J gene is used to complete it. V is TRBV18 and J is TRBJ2-4; possible D gene TRBD1, 5 bases. The CDR3 is 14 residues long. CDR1 and CDR2 (germline): KGHSH, LQKENI. CDR3 in amino acids: CASSDIREGALQYF. Partial CDR3 DNA: TGTGCCAGCTCAGATATCCGTGAAGGGGCGCTT.

The CDR3 sequence: CASSQINGNTEAFF. CDR3 bases read: TGTGCCAGCAGCCAAATTAACGGGAACACTGAA. This sequence joins TRBV14 and TRBJ1-1; D not resolved. The read terminates 3 residues before the CDR3 end, so the remaining end is supplied by the germline J gene. Germline assignment: CDR1 SGHDN and CDR2 FVKESK. V was clipped by 2 bases and J by 1 base, with 8 bases between them. The CDR3 is made up of 14 amino acids.

Worth noting for this clone: The CDR3 extends 3 residues past the end of the read, so its final part is completed from the germline J gene. V is TRBV30 and J is TRBJ1-2; the match to TRBD1 covers 7 bases. J was trimmed by 3 bases and V by 3 bases; bases with no gene match: 7. Germline V gives CDR1 GTSNPN, CDR2 SVGIG (reference sequence). CDR3 length equals 14 residues. Partial CDR3 DNA: TGTGCCTGGAGGAAGGGAGGGGGCTACTATGGC. Translated, it gives CAWRKGGGYYG. The whole CDR3 protein reads CAWRKGGGYYGYTF.

Of note for this clone: The read stops 3 residues short of the end of the CDR3; the missing end is completed from the germline J gene. The chain carries TRBV30 and TRBJ1-1; the D gene is possibly TRBD1 (5 bases). Germline V gene lookup returns CDR1 GTSNPN and CDR2 SVGIG (reference sequence). This CDR3 spans 16 amino acids. V lost 2 bases and J 1 base, leaving 17 bases between the germline ends. The sequenced part of the CDR3 DNA is TGTGCCTGGAGTTCATGGGGCAGTCCGGAGAACACTGAA. It specifies CAWSSWGSPENTE. The whole CDR3 sequence is CAWSSWGSPENTEAFF.

About this clone itself: The read ends 3 residues shy of where the CDR3 ends; the end is completed using the germline J gene. The chain links TRBV12-3 or TRBV12-4 to TRBJ2-7; 7 nucleotides line up with TRBD1. This CDR3 contains 14 residues. The V gene end was trimmed by 9 bases and the J gene end by 4 bases; junction bases not matched to a gene: 12. The sequenced part of the CDR3 DNA is TGTGCCAGTAAGGAGACAGGGCGAGGATACGAG. It specifies CASKETGRGYE. The whole CDR3 protein reads CASKETGRGYEQYF.

Remarks on this clone: The read ends 3 residues before the CDR3 terminus; that terminus is restored from the germline J gene. The chain employs TRBV7-6 and TRBJ2-7; D is unresolved. The V gene's germline CDR1 is SGHVS and CDR2 FNYEAQ. This CDR3 contains 12 residues. Trimming took 1 base from V and 5 from J, leaving 6 bases between them. The chain's CDR3 is CASSLDGDEQYF. CDR3 DNA, as far as it was read: TGTGCCAGCAGCTTAGACGGTGACGAG. The whole variable domain, filled in from reference TRBV7-6 and TRBJ2-7, reads GAGVSQSPRYKVTKRGQDVALRCDPISGHVSLYWYRQALGQGPEFLTYFNYEAQQDKSGLPNDRFSAERPEGSISTLTIQRTEQRDSAMYRCASSLDGDEQYFGPGTRLTVT.

With regard to this clone: The read stops 3 residues short of the end of the CDR3; the missing end is completed from the germline J gene. The rearrangement links TRBV7-2 to TRBJ1-2, with D maybe TRBD1 (5 bases). This CDR3 has 14 amino acids. The germline V gene encodes CDR1 SGHTA and CDR2 FQGNSA. V lost 5 bases, J lost 2 bases, and 12 bases lay in between. CDR3 sequence: CASSLDSANYGYTF. Incomplete CDR3 DNA: TGTGCCAGCAGCCTTGACAGCGCCAACTATGGC.

As for this clone: The read ends 3 residues shy of where the CDR3 ends; the end is completed using the germline J gene. The chain has TRBV30 and TRBJ2-7, with 13 bases aligning to TRBD2. The CDR3 consists of 13 residues. Germline V gene lookup returns CDR1 GTSNPN and CDR2 SVGIG (reference sequence). V shed 3 bases and J 6 bases; nucleotides not matched to a gene: 2. Incomplete CDR3 DNA: TGTGCCTGGAGGACTAGCGGGGGGAGCGAG. Its protein is CAWRTSGGSE. The whole CDR3 sequence is CAWRTSGGSEQYF.

Worth noting for this clone: The CDR3 end falls 3 residues outside the read, so it is completed with the germline J gene. V is TRBV19 and J is TRBJ1-2, with D maybe TRBD1 (5 bases). The CDR3 is 14 amino acids. The germline CDR1 and CDR2 sequences are LNHDA and SQIVND (reference sequence). The CDR3 bases that were read are TGTGCCAGTACTGCGGGACTCGTCACAGATACC. It specifies CASTAGLVTDT. The complete CDR3 protein is CASTAGLVTDTYTF.

A word on this clone: The observed sequence ends 3 residues before the CDR3 terminus, with the missing tail filled in from the germline J gene. J is TRBJ1-1 and V is TRBV6-2 or TRBV6-3; a weak D match, TRBD1 (5 bases). Germline V gene data show CDR1 as MNHEY and CDR2 as SVGEGT. The CDR3 length is 11 residues. The CDR3 is CASRGVFEAFF. CDR3 bases read: TGTGCCAGCAGAGGGGTTTTTGAG.

For this clone: The read ends 3 residues shy of where the CDR3 ends; the end is completed using the germline J gene. V is TRBV7-6 and J is TRBJ2-4; D perhaps matches TRBD1 (5 bases). The CDR3 extends over 14 amino acids. Per germline, CDR1 SGHVS and CDR2 FNYEAQ. The DNA read from the CDR3 is TGTGCCAGCAGCTCCTACTCAGGGAAAGGCGGT. It translates to CASSSYSGKGG. The full CDR3 protein is CASSSYSGKGGQYF.

Remarks on this clone: The read is 3 residues too short to cover the CDR3 end, so that end is filled in from the germline J gene. The chain joins TRBV7-9 to TRBJ2-3, with D perhaps TRBD2 (5 bases). The CDR3 is 14 residues long. The germline gives CDR1 SEHNR, CDR2 FQNEAQ (reference sequence). CDR3 amino acids: CASMRHRGQETQYF. The sequenced CDR3 bases are TGTGCCAGCATGCGACATAGAGGGCAAGAGACG.

Regarding this clone: Read sequence stops 3 residues before the CDR3 end, and the germline J gene provides the missing end. The rearrangement joins TRBV9 to TRBJ1-6; D is unclear. The germline V gene has CDR1 SGDLS and CDR2 YYNGEE. Trimming took off 3 bases at V and 4 bases at J, with 5 bases between the two ends. This CDR3 contains 13 residues. The CDR3 DNA, read in part, is TGTGCCAGCAGCGGACAATATAATTCACCC. It specifies CASSGQYNSP. The whole CDR3 region reads CASSGQYNSPLHF.

As for this clone: Read sequence stops 3 residues before the CDR3 end, and the germline J gene provides the missing end. The rearrangement links TRBV19 to TRBJ1-2; TRBD1 agrees at 7 bases. The germline V gene encodes CDR1 LNHDA and CDR2 SQIVND (reference sequence). This CDR3 spans 14 amino acids. V was pared by 5 bases and J by 1 base, with 4 bases of the junction left unmatched. The sequenced CDR3 bases are TGTGCCAGTAGTGAAGGGGGCCATAACTATGGC. Its protein is CASSEGGHNYG. From start to end, the CDR3 is CASSEGGHNYGYTF.

As for this clone: The read finishes 3 residues shy of the CDR3 end, and the germline J gene is used to complete it. The chain couples TRBV30 to TRBJ2-3; the D is unclear. Germline values: CDR1 GTSNPN, CDR2 SVGIG (reference sequence). CDR3 length: 12 residues. The sequenced part of the CDR3 DNA is TGTGCCTGGAGTGATAGCAATCAGCCG. It specifies CAWSDSNQP. From start to end, the CDR3 is CAWSDSNQPQYF.